A single sample is the source of the 25 T cell receptor beta chains below, sequenced in a study of T cell responses to AZD1222 COVID-19 vaccine (dated by TCRdb to the early 2020s). The sample's time point label, in plain terms: about 28 days (+/-7) after the second vaccine dose. The treatment or condition label on this specimen signifies: meningococcal conjugate vaccine given as trial control. The receptor library was made with the immunoSEQ multiplex PCR assay. This immuneACCESS table, as held by TCRdb, lists in-frame sequences with V and J called but not all clones. Of the missing ones, under half trace to an unresolved V gene in checked studies; the others have no known cause. The sample contains about 120,000 clones, 80% to 95% of them found a single time. 4% to 4.5% of the sample goes to the ten largest clones. The sample here was peripheral blood, taken 28 days after the second dose of the MenACWY control vaccine. These receptors were taken from an adult who received the MenACWY meningococcal vaccine as a control.

This clone was seen more than once but under ten times. The chain joins TRBV5-6 to TRBJ1-2, with 7 bases fitting TRBD1. Germline CDR1 SGHDT, CDR2 YYEEEE. J lost 4 bases, V lost 0 bases, and 9 bases had no gene match. This CDR3 is built from 16 residues. The CDR3 sequence: CASSLGPRPGGYGYTF. In DNA, the CDR3 is TGTGCCAGCAGCTTGGGTCCGAGGCCAGGGGGCTATGGCTACACCTTC.

The chain links TRBV6-5 to TRBJ1-5, with 11 positions matching TRBD1. The CDR3 consists of 15 residues. V lost 6 bases, J lost 4 bases, and 5 bases stayed unmatched. The germline V gene encodes CDR1 MNHEY and CDR2 SVGAGI. CDR3 bases: TGTGCCAGCAGGGACAGGGGGCGCGGGAATCAGCCCCAGCATTTT. It translates to CASRDRGRGNQPQHF.

The table lists this clone with a few counts. The CDR3 loop reads CASSSGTNYGYTF. In DNA form, the CDR3 reads TGTGCCAGCTCATCCGGGACCAACTATGGCTACACCTTC. The chain employs TRBV18 and TRBJ1-2; a weak D match, TRBD1 (5 bases). V was clipped by 5 bases and J by 2 bases, with 9 bases between them. The CDR3 totals 13 residues. CDR1 is KGHSH, CDR2 LQKENI, per germline.

The chain is built from TRBV9 and TRBJ2-1; tentative D call: TRBD1 (6 bases). Trimming pared 0 bases from V and 2 bases from J, leaving 15 bases between. The CDR3 consists of 17 residues. In germline, CDR1 is SGDLS, CDR2 YYNGEE. Here the CDR3 DNA reads TGTGCCAGCAGCGTAGCTACCGGGACACCAGCCTACAATGAGCAGTTCTTC. Translating gives CASSVATGTPAYNEQFF.

This clone occurred once. V gene TRBV12-3 or TRBV12-4 combines with J gene TRBJ1-5; D is unresolved. V gave up 5 bases and J gave up 0 bases, with 5 bases separating them. The CDR3 runs 13 residues. This CDR3 is CASSTYSNQPQHF. The CDR3 nucleotides are TGTGCCAGCAGTACATATAGCAATCAGCCCCAGCATTTT.

The chain carries TRBV6-1 and TRBJ2-7; the match to TRBD2 covers 8 bases. Germline loops: CDR1 MNHNS, CDR2 SASEGT. The V and J ends lost 1 base and 3 bases, in that order; junction bases with no gene match: 8. The CDR3 covers 16 residues. The CDR3 loop reads CASSEEDRGGNYEQYV. The CDR3 nucleotides read TGTGCCAGCAGTGAAGAGGATCGGGGGGGTAACTACGAGCAGTACGTC.

The chain couples TRBV5-1 to TRBJ2-5; 7 bases align to TRBD1. J gave up 2 bases and V 4 bases, and 5 bases lay outside the gene matches. This CDR3 is 14 amino acids long. Germline V gene data show CDR1 as SGHRS and CDR2 as YFSETQ. CDR3 nucleotides: TGCGCCAGCAGCCCGTGGGGACAGCAAGAGACCCAGTACTTC. This encodes CASSPWGQQETQYF.

This clone was detected a few times. J is TRBJ1-1 and V is TRBV2; the D gene is possibly TRBD1 (5 bases). V lost 8 bases and J lost 1, with 11 bases in between. In germline, CDR1 is SNHLY, CDR2 FYNNEI. There are 13 residues in the CDR3. The CDR3 here is CASGGQGNTEAFF. CDR3 nucleotides: TGTGCCAGCGGAGGGCAGGGGAACACTGAAGCTTTCTTT.

The chain is built from TRBV6-5 and TRBJ1-1; D gene uncertain. The CDR3 has 14 amino acids. Per the germline V gene, CDR1 is MNHEY and CDR2 is SVGAGI. V was cut by 5 bases and J by 1 base, with 11 bases left in between. The CDR3: CASSRPGRNTEAFF. CDR3 nucleotide sequence: TGTGCCAGCAGTCGCCCGGGTCGGAACACTGAAGCTTTCTTT.

This clone came up once. This chain links TRBV3-1 (or the pseudogene TRBV3-2) with TRBJ2-5; tentative D call: TRBD2 (6 bases). The CDR3 is 18 residues long. Trimming took 4 bases from V and 2 from J, leaving 23 bases between them. CDR1 and CDR2 from the germline V gene are LGHDT and YNNKEL (reference sequence). The CDR3: CASSPIWITLGLQETQYF. The CDR3 DNA sequence: TGTGCCAGCAGCCCCATTTGGATAACGCTAGGACTACAAGAGACCCAGTACTTC.

This rearrangement joins TRBV19 to TRBJ2-1; no firm D call. Germline CDR1 reads LNHDA; CDR2 reads SQIVND (reference sequence). The CDR3 has 15 residues. The ends were cut back, 3 bases at V and 0 bases at J, with 9 bases in the middle. The CDR3 reads CASSIPTSSYNEQFF. The CDR3 DNA reads as TGTGCCAGTAGTATTCCGACGAGCTCCTACAATGAGCAGTTCTTC.

This clone was detected only once. The chain has TRBV6-2 or TRBV6-3 and TRBJ1-6; D is possibly TRBD1 (5 bases). From germline, CDR1 is MNHEY and CDR2 SVGEGT. V lost 5 bases and J 9 bases, leaving 17 bases between the germline ends. The CDR3 runs to 15 residues. The CDR3 DNA reads TGTGCCAGCAGTCTGACGACAGTCTGGAGTTCACCCCTCCACTTT. It encodes CASSLTTVWSSPLHF.

The V gene is TRBV27, the J gene TRBJ2-3; TRBD1 aligns across 7 bases. Per germline, CDR1 MNHEY and CDR2 SMNVEV (reference sequence). The V segment lost 6 bases and the J segment 8 bases; nucleotides outside the gene matches: 5. The CDR3 has 12 residues. DNA of the CDR3: TGTGCCAGCAGGATCTCAGGGGGTACGCAGTATTTT. It is translated as CASRISGGTQYF.

The V and J genes are TRBV27 and TRBJ2-1; 7 positions agree with TRBD2. Germline values: CDR1 MNHEY, CDR2 SMNVEV (reference sequence). V dropped 6 bases and J dropped 8; count of bases not matched to a gene: 7. The CDR3 sequence is 13 residues long. The CDR3 here is CASRGLTIDEQFF. Here the CDR3 DNA reads TGTGCCAGCAGGGGACTAACCATCGATGAGCAGTTCTTC.

The chain combines TRBV5-6 with TRBJ1-3; perhaps TRBD1 as D (6 bases). Between the trimmed V and J ends, which lost 4 bases and 0 bases, there was a span of 14 bases. Germline loops: CDR1 SGHDT, CDR2 YYEEEE. The CDR3 has 16 amino acids. This chain's CDR3 is CASSGAVGHSGNTIYF. CDR3 nucleotide sequence: TGTGCCAGCAGCGGTGCGGTGGGACACTCTGGAAACACCATATATTTT.

This clone occurred once. The J gene is TRBJ1-3, the V gene TRBV7-2; D unclear. CDR1 is SGHTA, CDR2 FQGNSA, per germline. V lost 6 bases and J 8 bases, leaving 20 bases between the germline ends. The length of the CDR3 is 15 residues. DNA for the CDR3: TGTGCCAGCAGTCCTTTCAGGCCTAGTGGGGACACCATATATTTT. It translates to CASSPFRPSGDTIYF.

In its sample, this clone was seen once. The rearrangement links TRBV28 to TRBJ1-5; D is unresolved. V lost 5 bases to trimming and J lost 0 bases, with 17 bases between them. Germline assignment: CDR1 MDHEN and CDR2 SYDVKM. The CDR3 length is 17 residues. The CDR3 DNA is TGTGCCAGCAGTGTAGTACGGGGTCCGTATAGCAATCAGCCCCAGCATTTT. It translates to CASSVVRGPYSNQPQHF.

V is TRBV5-5 and J is TRBJ1-5, with TRBD1 as a possible D gene (6 bases). CDR3 length: 17 residues. Germline V gene sequence: CDR1 SGHKS, CDR2 YYEKEE (reference sequence). V was clipped by 4 bases and J by 0 bases, with 17 bases between them. The CDR3 sequence: CASSPGDPIYSNQPQHF. The CDR3, as DNA: TGTGCCAGCAGCCCAGGGGACCCGATATATAGCAATCAGCCCCAGCATTTT.

V usage is TRBV7-9 and J usage is TRBJ2-5, with no clear D. V was pared by 2 bases and J by 7 bases, with 8 bases between. The CDR3 runs to 12 residues. Germline V lookup: CDR1 SEHNR, CDR2 FQNEAQ (reference sequence). The CDR3 DNA is TGTGCCAGCAGCTTAAGCGACGGGACCCAGTACTTC. This translates into CASSLSDGTQYF. The entire variable domain, with the rest obtained from reference TRBV7-9 and TRBJ2-5, is as follows: DTGVSQNPRHKITKRGQNVTFRCDPISEHNRLYWYRQTLGQGPEFLTYFQNEAQLEKSRLLSDRFSAERPKGSFSTLEIQRTEQGDSAMYLCASSLSDGTQYFGPGTRLLVL.

This clone occurred once. The chain uses TRBV7-9 and TRBJ1-2; 10 bases align to TRBD1. CDR1 SEHNR and CDR2 FQNEAQ come from the germline V gene (reference sequence). The CDR3 totals 14 residues. Trimming at V came to 5 bases and at J to 3 bases, leaving 3 bases not matched to a gene. CDR3 DNA: TGTGCCAGCAGCATAGGACAGGGGGACTATGGCTACACCTTC. Translating it yields CASSIGQGDYGYTF.

The chain is built from TRBV11-2 and TRBJ1-5; D is possibly TRBD1 (6 bases). V was trimmed by 5 bases and J by 4 bases, leaving 12 bases between them. Looked up from germline, CDR1 is SGHAT and CDR2 is FQNNGV. This CDR3 has 14 residues. The CDR3 sequence is CASSVDRPNQPQHF. The DNA of the CDR3 is TGTGCCAGCAGCGTTGACAGGCCGAATCAGCCCCAGCATTTT.

The rearrangement uses TRBV5-1 and TRBJ2-2, with D perhaps TRBD1 (6 bases). The germline V and J ends were trimmed by 3 bases and 7 bases, with 10 bases remaining between them. Germline assignment: CDR1 SGHRS and CDR2 YFSETQ. The CDR3 contains 13 residues. CDR3 region: CASSWGQDGELFF. As DNA, the CDR3 is TGCGCCAGCAGCTGGGGGCAGGACGGGGAGCTGTTTTTT. Full variable domain (missing parts from reference TRBV5-1 and TRBJ2-2): KAGVTQTPRYLIKTRGQQVTLSCSPISGHRSVSWYQQTPGQGLQFLFEYFSETQRNKGNFPGRFSGRQFSNSRSEMNVSTLELGDSALYLCASSWGQDGELFFGEGSRLTVL.

The chain uses TRBV5-1 and TRBJ2-7, with 11 bases lining up with TRBD2. This CDR3 region has 14 residues. Germline CDR1 reads SGHRS; CDR2 reads YFSETQ. After removal of 2 bases from V and 3 bases from J, the junction contained 1 base not matched to a gene. The DNA of the CDR3 is TGCGCCAGCAGCTTACTAGCGGGGGACTACGAGCAGTACTTC. Translation: CASSLLAGDYEQYF.

This clone was seen a single time. The chain combines TRBV19 with TRBJ1-3; D is undetermined. Germline lookup yields CDR1 LNHDA and CDR2 SQIVND (reference sequence). The CDR3 consists of 17 residues. Trimming took 3 bases from V and 0 from J, leaving 15 bases between them. The CDR3 DNA is TGTGCCAGTAGTATTCTTGGCAGTCGAATCTCTGGAAACACCATATATTTT. Protein product: CASSILGSRISGNTIYF.

The rearrangement joins TRBV4-3 to TRBJ1-6, with 9 bases fitting TRBD1. Trimming took 6 bases from V and 8 from J; bases not matched to a gene: 2. CDR1 and CDR2 (germline): LGHNA, YSLEER. This CDR3 comprises 13 residues. CDR3 protein: CASSRDRDSPLHF. For the CDR3, the DNA is TGCGCCAGCAGTCGGGACAGGGATTCACCCCTCCACTTT.